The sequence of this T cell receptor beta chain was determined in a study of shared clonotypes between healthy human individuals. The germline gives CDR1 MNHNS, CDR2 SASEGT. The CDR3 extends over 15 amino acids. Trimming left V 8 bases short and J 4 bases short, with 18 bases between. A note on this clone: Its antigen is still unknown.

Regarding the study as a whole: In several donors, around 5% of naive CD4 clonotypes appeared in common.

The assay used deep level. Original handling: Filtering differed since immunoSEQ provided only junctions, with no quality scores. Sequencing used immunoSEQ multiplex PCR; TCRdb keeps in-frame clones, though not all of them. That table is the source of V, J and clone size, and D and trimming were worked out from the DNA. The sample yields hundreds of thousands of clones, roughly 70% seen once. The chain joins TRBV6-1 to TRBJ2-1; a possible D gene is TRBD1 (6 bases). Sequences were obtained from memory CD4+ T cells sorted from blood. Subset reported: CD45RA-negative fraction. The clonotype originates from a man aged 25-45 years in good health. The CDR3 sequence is CASYLRQGNYNEQFF. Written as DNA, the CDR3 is TGTGCCAGCTATCTACGGCAGGGGAATTACAATGAGCAGTTCTTC.